This T cell receptor (beta chain) was sequenced during a study of response to subunit inactivated influenza vaccine. Regarding the study as a whole: Authors suggested each seasonal influenza vaccination recruits few new T cells.

TCRdb analysed the RT-PCR reads with MiXCR anew, one entry per CDR3 protein. Of around 710,000 distinct CDR3 sequences listed, approximately 14% are singletons. This clonotype showed up just a few times. Antigen specificity is unknown. The source of this sequence is a man aged 50-59 years who received an inactivated influenza vaccine. The sample consisted of PBMCs from blood, taken around 15 days before vaccination.

The CDR3 loop is CAIGGTGKKTQYF. The CDR3 bases are TGTGCCATCGGGGGGACAGGCAAGAAGACCCAGTACTTC. The J gene is TRBJ2-5, the V gene TRBV10-3; 8 positions agree with TRBD1. The CDR3 contains 13 residues. CDR1 is ENHRY and CDR2 is SYGVKD in the germline V gene. V trimming: 8 bases; J trimming: 6 bases; junction bases outside the gene matches: 8.